The present entry profiles one T cell receptor beta chain with its context. Its specificity is unknown. Participants had chemo-refractory metastatic non-small-cell lung cancer and were treated with focal radiation plus ipilimumab CTLA-4 blockade. V dropped 6 bases and J dropped 7 bases, with 18 bases sitting between them. The CDR3 consists of 15 residues. In germline, CDR1 is SNHLY, CDR2 FYNNEI. These data originate in a study of radiotherapy plus CTLA-4 blockade in lung cancer. Study context: Disease control was seen in approximately 29% of patients, objective responses in around 17%.

Measured with immunoSEQ multiplex PCR; TCRdb has only the in-frame clones, and not every one. In the table there are roughly 85,000 clones, more than 85% of which are singletons. Findings and limits, study-wide: Tumor-derived TCR clones expanded in blood after radiotherapy plus ipilimumab.

This clonotype was obtained from a human donor with non-small cell lung cancer that progressed on radiotherapy plus ipilimumab. The V call is TRBV2, the J call TRBJ1-4, with D perhaps TRBD1 (6 bases). Sequencing was performed on peripheral blood, taken from a patient treated with radiotherapy plus ipilimumab. The CDR3 protein is CASREQTGYSEKLFF. CDR3 DNA: TGTGCCAGCAGAGAGCAGACAGGTTATAGTGAAAAACTGTTTTTT.